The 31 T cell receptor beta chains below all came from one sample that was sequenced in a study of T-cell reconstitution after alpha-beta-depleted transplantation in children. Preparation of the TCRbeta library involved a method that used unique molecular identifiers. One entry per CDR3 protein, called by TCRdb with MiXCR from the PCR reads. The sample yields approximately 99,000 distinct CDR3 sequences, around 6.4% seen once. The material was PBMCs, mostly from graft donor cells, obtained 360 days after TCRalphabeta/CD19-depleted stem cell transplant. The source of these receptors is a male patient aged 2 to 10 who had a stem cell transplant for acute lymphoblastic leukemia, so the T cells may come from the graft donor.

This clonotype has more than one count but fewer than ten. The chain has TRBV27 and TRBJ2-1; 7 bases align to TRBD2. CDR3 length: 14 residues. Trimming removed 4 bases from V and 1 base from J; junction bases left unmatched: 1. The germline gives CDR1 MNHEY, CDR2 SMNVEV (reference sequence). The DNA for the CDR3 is TGTGCCAGCAGTTCAGCGGGATCCTACAATGAGCAGTTCTTC. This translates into CASSSAGSYNEQFF.

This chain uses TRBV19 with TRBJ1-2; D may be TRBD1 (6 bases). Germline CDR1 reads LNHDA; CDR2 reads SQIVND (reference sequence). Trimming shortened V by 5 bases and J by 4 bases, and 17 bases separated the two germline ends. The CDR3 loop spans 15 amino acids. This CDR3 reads CASSLLQGGIYGYTF. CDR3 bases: TGTGCCAGTAGTCTCTTACAGGGAGGAATCTATGGCTACACCTTC.

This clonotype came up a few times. The CDR3, as DNA: TGTGCCATCAGCAACGAAATAGCGGGGGGATCAAGATTCACAGATACGCAGTATTTT. Encoded protein: CAISNEIAGGSRFTDTQYF. The genes are TRBV10-3 and TRBJ2-3, with 10 nucleotides matching TRBD2. V shed 6 bases, J shed 2 bases, and the junction held 17 bases outside the gene matches. The CDR3 contains 19 residues. Looked up from germline, CDR1 is ENHRY and CDR2 is SYGVKD.

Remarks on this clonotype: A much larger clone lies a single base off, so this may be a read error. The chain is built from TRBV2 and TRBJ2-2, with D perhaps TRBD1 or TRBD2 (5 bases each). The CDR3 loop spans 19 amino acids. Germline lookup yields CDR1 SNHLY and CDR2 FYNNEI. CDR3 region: CTSSSSRIGHFGGTGELFF. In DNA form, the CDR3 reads TGTACCAGCAGTTCATCCCGAATTGGACACTTTGGGGGCACCGGGGAGCTGTTTTTT.

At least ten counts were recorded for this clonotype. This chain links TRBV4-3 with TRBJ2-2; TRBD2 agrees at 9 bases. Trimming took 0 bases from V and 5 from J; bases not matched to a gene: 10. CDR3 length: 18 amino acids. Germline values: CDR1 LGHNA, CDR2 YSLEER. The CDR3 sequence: CASSQESRSGRLTGELFF. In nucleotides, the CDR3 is TGCGCCAGCAGCCAAGAATCACGGAGCGGGAGGTTAACCGGGGAGCTGTTTTTT.

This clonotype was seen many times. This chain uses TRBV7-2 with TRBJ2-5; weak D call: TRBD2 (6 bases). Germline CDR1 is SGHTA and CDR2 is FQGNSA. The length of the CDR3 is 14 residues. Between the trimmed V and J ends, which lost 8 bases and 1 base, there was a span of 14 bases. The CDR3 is CASEGEETQETQYF. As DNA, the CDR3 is TGTGCCAGCGAAGGGGAGGAAACCCAAGAGACCCAGTACTTC.

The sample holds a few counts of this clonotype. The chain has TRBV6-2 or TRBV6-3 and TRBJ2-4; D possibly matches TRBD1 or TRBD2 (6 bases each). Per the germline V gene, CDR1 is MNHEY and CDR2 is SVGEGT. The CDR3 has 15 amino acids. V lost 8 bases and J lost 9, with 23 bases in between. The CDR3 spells CASCMWGLGGGIQYF. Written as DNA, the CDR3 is TGTGCCAGCTGCATGTGGGGCCTCGGAGGGGGCATTCAGTACTTC.

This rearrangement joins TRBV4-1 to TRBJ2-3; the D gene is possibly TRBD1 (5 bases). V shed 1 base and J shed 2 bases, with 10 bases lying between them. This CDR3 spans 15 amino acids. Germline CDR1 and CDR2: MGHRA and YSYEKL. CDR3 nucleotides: TGCGCCAGCAGCCAAGGCAGGGCGTTCACAGATACGCAGTATTTT. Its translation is CASSQGRAFTDTQYF.

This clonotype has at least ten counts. In DNA, the CDR3 is TGTGCCAGCCGGGGACAGAAGGTCGGTCAGCCCCAGCATTTT. Amino acid sequence: CASRGQKVGQPQHF. The rearrangement joins TRBV28 to TRBJ1-5; 7 nucleotides match TRBD1. This CDR3 has 14 residues. Germline CDR1 reads MDHEN; CDR2 reads SYDVKM. V shed 8 bases, J shed 6 bases, and the junction held 10 bases outside the gene matches.

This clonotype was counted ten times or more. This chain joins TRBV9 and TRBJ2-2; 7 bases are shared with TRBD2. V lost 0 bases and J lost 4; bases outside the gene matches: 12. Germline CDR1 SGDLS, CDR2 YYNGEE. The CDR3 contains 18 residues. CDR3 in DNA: TGTGCCAGCAGCGTAGCTTGGTTGGCGGGAGAGGGCACCGGGGAGCTGTTTTTT. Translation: CASSVAWLAGEGTGELFF.

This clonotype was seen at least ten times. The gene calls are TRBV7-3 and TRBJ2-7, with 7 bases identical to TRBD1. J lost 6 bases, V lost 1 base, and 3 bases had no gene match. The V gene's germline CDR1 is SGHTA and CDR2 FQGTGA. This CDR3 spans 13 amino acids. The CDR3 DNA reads TGTGCCAGCAGCTTAAACAGGGGACGCGAGCAGTACTTC. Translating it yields CASSLNRGREQYF. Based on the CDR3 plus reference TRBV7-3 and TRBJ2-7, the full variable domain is GAGVSQTPSNKVTEKGKYVELRCDPISGHTALYWYRQSLGQGPEFLIYFQGTGAADDSGLPNDRFFAVRPEGSVSTLKIQRTERGDSAVYLCASSLNRGREQYFGPGTRLTVT.

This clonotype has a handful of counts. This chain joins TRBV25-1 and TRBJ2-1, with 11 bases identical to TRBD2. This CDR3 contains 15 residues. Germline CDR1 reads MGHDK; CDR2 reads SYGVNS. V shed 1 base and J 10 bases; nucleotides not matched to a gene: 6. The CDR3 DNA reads TGTGCCAGCAGTGAATGGAGACTAGCGGGGTACGAGCAGTTCTTC. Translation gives CASSEWRLAGYEQFF.

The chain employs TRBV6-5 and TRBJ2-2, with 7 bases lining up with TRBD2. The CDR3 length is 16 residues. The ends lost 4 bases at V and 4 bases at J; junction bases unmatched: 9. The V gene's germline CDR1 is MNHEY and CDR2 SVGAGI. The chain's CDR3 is CASSFLAESLTGELFF. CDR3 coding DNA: TGTGCCAGCAGTTTCCTAGCGGAGTCTCTCACCGGGGAGCTGTTTTTT.

CDR3 amino acids: CASSVEGRGRVYEQFF. In DNA, the CDR3 is TGTGCCAGCAGCGTAGAGGGGCGGGGCCGGGTTTATGAGCAGTTCTTC. J is TRBJ2-1 and V is TRBV9, with TRBD2 as a possible D gene (6 bases). The V end lost 0 bases, the J end lost 8 bases, and 18 bases lay between the germline ends. The CDR3 length is 16 residues. Germline CDR1 reads SGDLS; CDR2 reads YYNGEE.

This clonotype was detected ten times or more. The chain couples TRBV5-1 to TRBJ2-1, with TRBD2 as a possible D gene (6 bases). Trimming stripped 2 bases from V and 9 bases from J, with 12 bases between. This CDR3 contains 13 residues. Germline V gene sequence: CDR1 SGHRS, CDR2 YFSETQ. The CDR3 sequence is CASSLTLGGEQFF. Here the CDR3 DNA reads TGCGCCAGCAGCTTAACCCTGGGGGGTGAGCAGTTCTTC.

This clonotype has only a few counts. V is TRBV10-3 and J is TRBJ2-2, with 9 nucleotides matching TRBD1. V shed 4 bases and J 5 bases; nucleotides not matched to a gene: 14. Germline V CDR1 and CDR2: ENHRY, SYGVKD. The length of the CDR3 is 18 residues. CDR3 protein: CAISVRVQGQGVTGELFF. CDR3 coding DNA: TGTGCCATCAGTGTGAGGGTGCAGGGACAGGGTGTAACCGGGGAGCTGTTTTTT.

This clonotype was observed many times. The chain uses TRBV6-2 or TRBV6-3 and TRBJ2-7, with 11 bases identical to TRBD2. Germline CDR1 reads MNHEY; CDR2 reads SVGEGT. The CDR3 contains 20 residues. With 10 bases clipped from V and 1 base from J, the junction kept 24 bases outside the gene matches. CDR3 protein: CATSPHPGLAVNNRSYEQYF. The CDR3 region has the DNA TGTGCCACCTCCCCCCATCCGGGACTAGCGGTGAACAACCGATCCTACGAGCAGTACTTC.

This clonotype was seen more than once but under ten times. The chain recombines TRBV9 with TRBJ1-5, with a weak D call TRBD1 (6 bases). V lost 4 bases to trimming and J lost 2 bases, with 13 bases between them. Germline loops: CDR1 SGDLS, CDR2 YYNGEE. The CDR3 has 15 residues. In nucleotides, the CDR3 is TGTGCCAGCAGCCCACAGGGAAAAGGCAATCAGCCCCAGCATTTT. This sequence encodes CASSPQGKGNQPQHF.

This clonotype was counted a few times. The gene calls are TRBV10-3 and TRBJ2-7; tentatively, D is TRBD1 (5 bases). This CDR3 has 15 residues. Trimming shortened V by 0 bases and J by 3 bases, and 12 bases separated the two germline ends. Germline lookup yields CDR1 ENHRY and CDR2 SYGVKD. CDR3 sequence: CAISESTRQNYEQYF. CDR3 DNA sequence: TGTGCCATCAGTGAGTCGACTCGACAGAACTACGAGCAGTACTTC.

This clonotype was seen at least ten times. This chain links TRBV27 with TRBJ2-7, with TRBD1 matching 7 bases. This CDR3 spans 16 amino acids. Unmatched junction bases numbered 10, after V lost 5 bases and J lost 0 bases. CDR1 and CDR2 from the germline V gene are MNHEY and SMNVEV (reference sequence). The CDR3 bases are TGTGCCAGCAGTCTACCAGGTGGGGACAGCTCCTACGAGCAGTACTTC. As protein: CASSLPGGDSSYEQYF.

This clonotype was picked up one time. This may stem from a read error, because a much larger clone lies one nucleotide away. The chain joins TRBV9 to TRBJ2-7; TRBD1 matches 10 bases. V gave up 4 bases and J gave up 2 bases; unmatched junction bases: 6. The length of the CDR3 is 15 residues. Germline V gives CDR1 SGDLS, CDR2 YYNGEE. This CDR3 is CASSPGTGDPYEQYF. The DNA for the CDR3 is TGTGCCAGCAGCCCCGGGACAGGGGACCCCTACGAGCAGTACTTC. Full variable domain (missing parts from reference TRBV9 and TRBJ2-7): DSGVTQTPKHLITATGQRVTLRCSPRSGDLSVYWYQQSLDQGLQFLIQYYNGEERAKGNILERFSAQQFPDLHSELNLSSLELGDSALYFCASSPGTGDPYEQYFGPGTRLTVT.

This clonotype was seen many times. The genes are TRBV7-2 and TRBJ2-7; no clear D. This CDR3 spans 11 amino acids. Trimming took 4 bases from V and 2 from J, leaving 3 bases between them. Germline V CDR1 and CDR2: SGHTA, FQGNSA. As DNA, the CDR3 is TGTGCCAGCAGCTCTGCCTACGAGCAGTACTTC. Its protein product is CASSSAYEQYF.

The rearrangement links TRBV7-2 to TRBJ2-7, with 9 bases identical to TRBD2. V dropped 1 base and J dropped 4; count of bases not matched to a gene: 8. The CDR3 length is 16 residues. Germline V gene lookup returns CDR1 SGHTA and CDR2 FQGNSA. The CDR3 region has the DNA TGTGCCAGCAGCTTAGGGCCCCCTAGCGGGGCTTACGAGCAGTACTTC. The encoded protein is CASSLGPPSGAYEQYF. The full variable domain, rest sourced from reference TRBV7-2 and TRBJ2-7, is GAGVSQSPSNKVTEKGKDVELRCDPISGHTALYWYRQSLGQGLEFLIYFQGNSAPDKSGLPSDRFSAERTGGSVSTLTIQRTQQEDSAVYLCASSLGPPSGAYEQYFGPGTRLTVT.

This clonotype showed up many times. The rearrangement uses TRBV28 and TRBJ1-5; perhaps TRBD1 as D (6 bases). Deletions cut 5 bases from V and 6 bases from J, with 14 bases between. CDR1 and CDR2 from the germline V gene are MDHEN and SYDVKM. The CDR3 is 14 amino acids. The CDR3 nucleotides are TGTGCCAGCAGTCCCCTTGGGGGGCTTCAGCCCCAGCATTTT. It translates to CASSPLGGLQPQHF. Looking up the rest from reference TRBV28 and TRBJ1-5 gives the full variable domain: DVKVTQSSRYLVKRTGEKVFLECVQDMDHENMFWYRQDPGLGLRLIYFSYDVKMKEKGDIPEGYSVSREKKERFSLILESASTNQTSMYLCASSPLGGLQPQHFGDGTRLSIL.

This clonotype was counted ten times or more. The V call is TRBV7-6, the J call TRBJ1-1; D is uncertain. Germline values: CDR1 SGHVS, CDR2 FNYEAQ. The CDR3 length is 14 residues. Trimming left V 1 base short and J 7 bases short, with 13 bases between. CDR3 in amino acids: CASSLELGSVEAFF. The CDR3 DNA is TGTGCCAGCAGCTTAGAATTGGGTTCCGTTGAAGCTTTCTTT. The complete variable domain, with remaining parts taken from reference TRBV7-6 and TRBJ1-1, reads GAGVSQSPRYKVTKRGQDVALRCDPISGHVSLYWYRQALGQGPEFLTYFNYEAQQDKSGLPNDRFSAERPEGSISTLTIQRTEQRDSAMYRCASSLELGSVEAFFGQGTRLTVV.

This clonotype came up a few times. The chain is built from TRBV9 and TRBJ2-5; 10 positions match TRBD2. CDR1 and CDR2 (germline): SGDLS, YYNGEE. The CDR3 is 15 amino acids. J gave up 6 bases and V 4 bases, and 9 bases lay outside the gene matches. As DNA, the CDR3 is TGTGCCAGCAGCACCAGCGGGGGGGCGGGAAAGACCCAGTACTTC. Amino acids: CASSTSGGAGKTQYF.

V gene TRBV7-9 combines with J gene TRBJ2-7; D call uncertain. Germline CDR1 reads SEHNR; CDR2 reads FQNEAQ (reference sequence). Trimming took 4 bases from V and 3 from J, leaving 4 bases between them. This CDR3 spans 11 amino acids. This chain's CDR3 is CASSYNYEQYF. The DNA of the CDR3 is TGTGCCAGCAGCTACAACTACGAGCAGTACTTC.

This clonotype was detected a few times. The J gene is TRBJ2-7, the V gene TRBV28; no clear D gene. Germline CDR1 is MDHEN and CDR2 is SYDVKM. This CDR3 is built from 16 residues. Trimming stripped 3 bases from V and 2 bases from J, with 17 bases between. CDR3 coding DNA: TGTGCCAGCAGTTTGCCCCTCCGCTTTAGCCCCTACGAGCAGTACTTC. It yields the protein CASSLPLRFSPYEQYF.

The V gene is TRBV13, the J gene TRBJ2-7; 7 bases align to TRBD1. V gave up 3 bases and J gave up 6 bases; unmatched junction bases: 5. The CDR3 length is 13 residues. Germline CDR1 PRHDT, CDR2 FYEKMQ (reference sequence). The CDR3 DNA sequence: TGTGCCAGCAGCTTGGACAGGTCGTCCGAGCAGTACTTC. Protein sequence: CASSLDRSSEQYF.

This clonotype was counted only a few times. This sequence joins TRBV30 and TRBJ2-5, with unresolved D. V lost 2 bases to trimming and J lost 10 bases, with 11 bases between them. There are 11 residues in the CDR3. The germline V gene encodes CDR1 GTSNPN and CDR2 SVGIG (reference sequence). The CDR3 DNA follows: TGTGCCTGGAGTCCACAAGGAAACCAGTACTTC. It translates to CAWSPQGNQYF.

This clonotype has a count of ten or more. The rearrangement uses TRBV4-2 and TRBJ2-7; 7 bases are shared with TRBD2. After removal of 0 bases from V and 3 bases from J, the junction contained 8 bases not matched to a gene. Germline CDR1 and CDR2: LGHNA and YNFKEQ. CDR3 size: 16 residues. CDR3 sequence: CASSQEVGLADYEQYF. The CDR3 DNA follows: TGTGCCAGCAGCCAAGAGGTGGGTCTAGCGGACTACGAGCAGTACTTC.